The 27 T cell receptor beta chains in this list originate from one sample, sequenced in a study of T cell changes during pregnancy in multiple sclerosis. Repertoires were generated with immunoSEQ multiplex PCR, while TCRdb's copy carries only in-frame clones and drops some. This sample has approximately 63,000 clones, with around 92% found just once. The sequenced sample was peripheral blood, obtained in the third trimester of pregnancy. These receptors were taken from a female donor in good health, enrolled as a control in a pregnancy study.

In DNA, the CDR3 is TGTGCCAGCAGCTTAGCGAGGCCCTCTGGAAACACCATATATTTT. Amino acids: CASSLARPSGNTIYF. V and J are TRBV11-2 and TRBJ1-3, with D unresolved. The V and J ends lost 1 base and 0 bases respectively, with 7 bases between them. This CDR3 spans 15 amino acids. CDR1 and CDR2 (germline): SGHAT, FQNNGV.

This clone was seen a single time. The CDR3 DNA sequence: TGTGCCAGCAGGGGGGGGACTAGCGGGGCCAATAGGGAGCAGTTCTTC. Its translation is CASRGGTSGANREQFF. V is TRBV2 and J is TRBJ2-1; 13 positions match TRBD2. Germline V gives CDR1 SNHLY, CDR2 FYNNEI. With 6 bases clipped from V and 10 bases from J, the junction kept 12 bases outside the gene matches. The CDR3 has 16 residues.

This chain uses TRBV13 with TRBJ1-5; no clear D gene. The V end lost 2 bases, the J end lost 7 bases, and 6 bases lay between the germline ends. This CDR3 is built from 12 residues. Germline V gives CDR1 PRHDT, CDR2 FYEKMQ (reference sequence). The CDR3 protein is CASSLPGQPQHF. Written as DNA, the CDR3 is TGTGCCAGCAGCTTACCTGGCCAGCCCCAGCATTTT.

In nucleotides, the CDR3 is TGCGCCAGCAGCCAACCAGGGGTTAGCACTGAAGCTTTCTTT. Amino acids: CASSQPGVSTEAFF. The rearrangement links TRBV4-1 to TRBJ1-1, with D perhaps TRBD1 (6 bases). CDR1 and CDR2 (germline): MGHRA, YSYEKL. Trimming took 2 bases from V and 4 from J, leaving 11 bases between them. The CDR3 covers 14 residues.

This chain uses TRBV7-9 with TRBJ2-5, with 8 bases fitting TRBD1. V was pared by 0 bases and J by 4 bases, with 4 bases of the junction left unmatched. This CDR3 spans 15 amino acids. Germline loops: CDR1 SEHNR, CDR2 FQNEAQ (reference sequence). The CDR3 sequence: CASSLAAGGGETQYF. The CDR3 DNA is TGTGCCAGCAGCTTAGCGGCAGGGGGCGGAGAGACCCAGTACTTC.

Notes on this clone: The sample contains more than one DNA sequence encoding this CDR3. The chain joins TRBV7-9 to TRBJ2-5, with D unresolved. Trimming left V 5 bases short and J 1 base short, with 2 bases between. CDR1 is SEHNR, CDR2 FQNEAQ, per germline (reference sequence). The CDR3 is made up of 11 amino acids. This CDR3 reads CASSLQETQYF. The CDR3 DNA follows: TGTGCCAGCAGCCTCCAAGAGACCCAGTACTTC.

This clone has just one count. V is TRBV5-1 and J is TRBJ2-3, with a weak D call TRBD2 (6 bases). V gave up 1 base and J gave up 3 bases, with 12 bases separating them. The CDR3 is 15 residues long. Germline V gene data show CDR1 as SGHRS and CDR2 as YFSETQ. Written as DNA, the CDR3 is TGCGCCAGCAGCTTGCTCGGCGGGAAGACAGATACGCAGTATTTT. Its translation: CASSLLGGKTDTQYF.

Turning to this clone: The junction does not match germline at one end; this may be a read error. The chain couples TRBV9 to TRBJ2-3; possible D gene TRBD2, 5 bases. The CDR3 contains 16 residues. Germline V gene sequence: CDR1 SGDLS, CDR2 YYNGEE. The CDR3 DNA follows: TGTGCCAGCAGCGTGGAAGGACTGTTTCCCACATATACGCAGTATTTT. It translates to CASSVEGLFPTYTQYF.

The chain links TRBV5-1 to TRBJ1-4; the D is unclear. V lost 0 bases to trimming and J lost 2 bases, with 8 bases between them. CDR1 and CDR2 from the germline V gene are SGHRS and YFSETQ. The CDR3 runs to 15 residues. The CDR3 sequence: CASSLERGTNEKLFF. CDR3 bases: TGCGCCAGCAGCTTGGAGAGAGGGACTAATGAAAAACTGTTTTTT. Together with reference TRBV5-1 and TRBJ1-4, the CDR3 gives the full variable domain: KAGVTQTPRYLIKTRGQQVTLSCSPISGHRSVSWYQQTPGQGLQFLFEYFSETQRNKGNFPGRFSGRQFSNSRSEMNVSTLELGDSALYLCASSLERGTNEKLFFGSGTQLSVL.

The chain couples TRBV10-3 to TRBJ2-1; 9 bases are shared with TRBD2. CDR1 ENHRY and CDR2 SYGVKD come from the germline V gene. The V and J ends lost 8 bases and 5 bases, in that order; junction bases with no gene match: 7. The CDR3 sequence is 14 residues long. CDR3 region: CAIGPSGVNNEQFF. CDR3 bases: TGTGCCATCGGACCTAGCGGGGTGAACAATGAGCAGTTCTTC.

The chain uses TRBV29-1 and TRBJ2-4, with D perhaps matching TRBD2 (5 bases). Germline-derived CDR1 and CDR2 are SQVTM and ANQGSEA. CDR3 length equals 14 residues. V lost 7 bases and J 3 bases, leaving 16 bases between the germline ends. The CDR3 reads CSAGVSLGKNIQYF. Written as DNA, the CDR3 is TGCAGCGCCGGGGTTTCTTTGGGCAAAAACATTCAGTACTTC.

This clone was counted a few times. The chain links TRBV10-1 to TRBJ1-6, with TRBD1 identical over 10 bases. This CDR3 region has 16 residues. V trimming: 2 bases; J trimming: 7 bases; junction bases outside the gene matches: 5. Germline-derived CDR1 and CDR2 are WNHNN and SYGVQD (reference sequence). Here the CDR3 DNA reads TGCGCCAGCAGTGAGGGACAGGGGGTTTACAATTCACCCCTCCACTTT. Translation gives CASSEGQGVYNSPLHF.

The chain links TRBV11-3 to TRBJ2-5, with 7 bases lining up with TRBD1. The CDR3 consists of 18 residues. The V and J ends lost 5 bases and 4 bases, in that order; junction bases with no gene match: 19. Germline V gene lookup returns CDR1 SGHNT and CDR2 YENEEA. Here the CDR3 reads CASSLTGVRGLGAETQYF. Written as DNA, the CDR3 is TGTGCCAGCAGCCTTACAGGGGTTAGAGGGCTGGGTGCAGAGACCCAGTACTTC.

CDR3 loop: CATSSVRLSNEKLFF. Written as DNA, the CDR3 is TGTGCCACCAGCTCAGTACGTCTTTCTAATGAAAAACTGTTTTTT. The rearrangement links TRBV15 to TRBJ1-4; unclear D gene. The CDR3 has 15 residues. The germline V gene has CDR1 LNHNV and CDR2 YYDKDF (reference sequence). The V end was cut by 5 bases, the J end by 3 bases, with 13 bases between.

The V gene is TRBV6-1, the J gene TRBJ1-5; D call uncertain. In germline, CDR1 is MNHNS, CDR2 SASEGT. The CDR3 is 13 amino acids. V lost 0 bases to trimming and J lost 5 bases, with 5 bases between them. In DNA, the CDR3 is TGTGCCAGCAGTGAAGCCTTTGATCAGCCCCAGCATTTT. Protein product: CASSEAFDQPQHF.

This rearrangement joins TRBV4-1 to TRBJ1-2; maybe TRBD1 (6 bases). Trimming left V 1 base short and J 8 bases short, with 14 bases between. From germline, CDR1 is MGHRA and CDR2 YSYEKL. CDR3 size: 14 residues. CDR3 sequence: CASSQVDGGFGYTF. CDR3 sequence (DNA): TGCGCCAGCAGCCAAGTGGATGGGGGCTTCGGCTACACCTTC.

The chain links TRBV6-6 to TRBJ2-3, with 10 bases that match TRBD1. Germline-derived CDR1 and CDR2 are MNHNY and SVGAGI (reference sequence). The trim removed 7 bases at V and 1 base at J, leaving 5 bases unmatched. The length of the CDR3 is 15 residues. The CDR3 DNA is TGTGCCAGCACCCGGGGGACAGGGGGCACAGATACGCAGTATTTT. Its translation: CASTRGTGGTDTQYF.

The chain carries TRBV4-2 and TRBJ1-1; 7 bases are shared with TRBD1. The CDR3 extends over 15 amino acids. CDR1 is LGHNA, CDR2 YNFKEQ, per germline. J lost 1 base, V lost 3 bases, and 5 bases had no gene match. The CDR3 DNA reads TGTGCCAGCAGCCATAACCGGGACAGGAACACTGAAGCTTTCTTT. Translating it yields CASSHNRDRNTEAFF.

This chain connects TRBV11-2 to TRBJ2-1, with 8 bases fitting TRBD2. V shed 6 bases and J 4 bases; nucleotides not matched to a gene: 8. Germline V CDR1 and CDR2: SGHAT, FQNNGV. CDR3 size: 15 residues. CDR3 in amino acids: CASRFLAGPYNEQFF. CDR3 DNA: TGTGCCAGCAGATTTCTAGCGGGCCCGTACAATGAGCAGTTCTTC.

This chain joins TRBV30 and TRBJ1-2, with 7 positions matching TRBD1. Per germline, CDR1 GTSNPN and CDR2 SVGIG (reference sequence). CDR3 length equals 12 residues. Trimming at V came to 4 bases and at J to 6 bases, leaving 5 bases not matched to a gene. In DNA, the CDR3 is TGTGCCTGGAAGTTTACAGGGGATGGCTACACCTTC. This translates into CAWKFTGDGYTF.

This clone was seen just once. The CDR3 loop is CATSPGTGGIRELFF. In DNA, the CDR3 is TGTGCCACCAGCCCCGGGACAGGTGGGATCAGGGAGCTGTTTTTT. The V and J genes are TRBV15 and TRBJ2-2, with TRBD1 identical over 8 bases. The ends lost 5 bases at V and 9 bases at J; junction bases unmatched: 11. The CDR3 loop spans 15 amino acids. Germline V gene data show CDR1 as LNHNV and CDR2 as YYDKDF (reference sequence).

This clone was counted a few times. V is TRBV11-2 and J is TRBJ1-6, with D maybe TRBD1 (6 bases). Trimming removed 2 bases at V and 7 bases at J, with 6 bases between. The CDR3 is 13 residues long. CDR1 is SGHAT, CDR2 FQNNGV, per germline. The CDR3 DNA reads TGTGCCAGCAGCTTACAGGGGAATTCACCCCTCCACTTT. Translated, it gives CASSLQGNSPLHF.

J is TRBJ1-1 and V is TRBV7-2, with 7 nucleotides matching TRBD1. The V gene end was trimmed by 3 bases and the J gene end by 6 bases; junction bases not matched to a gene: 7. Germline-derived CDR1 and CDR2 are SGHTA and FQGNSA. The CDR3 contains 14 residues. CDR3 bases: TGTGCCAGCAGCTTTTTTGTTCAGGGGGCTGAAGCTTTCTTT. It translates to CASSFFVQGAEAFF.

The chain recombines TRBV30 with TRBJ1-4; D not certain. CDR3 length: 10 residues. The V end was cut by 8 bases, the J end by 7 bases, with 8 bases between. Germline V lookup: CDR1 GTSNPN, CDR2 SVGIG (reference sequence). The DNA of the CDR3 is TGTGCCCTGGGAGGTGAAAAACTGTTTTTT. Protein sequence: CALGGEKLFF.

The V call is TRBV4-1, the J call TRBJ2-2; TRBD2 aligns across 7 bases. CDR3 length equals 14 residues. Germline V lookup: CDR1 MGHRA, CDR2 YSYEKL. V lost 5 bases and J lost 4; bases outside the gene matches: 4. Written as DNA, the CDR3 is TGCGCCAGCAGCTTCAGGGAGGGCACCGGGGAGCTGTTTTTT. This codes for CASSFREGTGELFF.

The chain employs TRBV27 and TRBJ1-5; a weak D match, TRBD1 (6 bases). Germline V gives CDR1 MNHEY, CDR2 SMNVEV (reference sequence). There are 15 residues in the CDR3. Trimming left V 6 bases short and J 3 bases short, with 15 bases between. The CDR3 nucleotides read TGTGCCAGCAGACTCACCGGGACAACCAATCAGCCCCAGCATTTT. Translated: CASRLTGTTNQPQHF.

The rearrangement joins TRBV6-4 to TRBJ2-3, with D perhaps TRBD2 (7 bases). Germline CDR1 is MRHNA and CDR2 is SNTAGT. This CDR3 has 15 residues. V lost 0 bases and J lost 2, with 9 bases in between. The chain's CDR3 is CASSDSGGATDTQYF. CDR3 bases: TGTGCCAGCAGTGACTCAGGGGGGGCCACAGATACGCAGTATTTT.